What follows are 20 T cell receptor beta chains derived from one specimen sequenced in a study of cytomegalovirus exposure and HLA in healthy donors (dated by TCRdb to between 2016 and 2019). The library was generated by the immunoSEQ multiplex PCR assay. For the multiplex PCR, a mixture combining 60 forward primers for TCR Vbeta segments and 13 reverse primers for TCR Jbeta segments was used. The clones in this table, taken by TCRdb from immuneACCESS, are in-frame only. Not every clone is retained; where verified, under half of the shortfall comes from an unresolved V gene, and the cause of the rest is unknown. Across this sample there are about 180,000 clones, with 85% seen only once. The leading ten clones occupy 1% of the sample. Sequences were obtained from PBMCs. The receptors were sampled from a boy between 2 and 10 years old in good health and CMV-seronegative.

The table lists this clone with a count of one. The chain joins TRBV2 to TRBJ2-1; a possible D gene is TRBD2 (7 bases). The CDR3 is 14 residues long. From germline, CDR1 is SNHLY and CDR2 FYNNEI. Deletions cut 3 bases from V and 2 bases from J, with 8 bases between. The CDR3 region has the DNA TGTGCCAGCAGTGAGGGGGGGCCCTACAATGAGCAGTTCTTC. Protein: CASSEGGPYNEQFF.

V and J are TRBV30 and TRBJ2-5; a possible D gene is TRBD2 (7 bases). The J call may be faulty, since TRBJ2-7 better matches the DNA end. The CDR3 is made up of 15 amino acids. The germline V gene encodes CDR1 GTSNPN and CDR2 SVGIG (reference sequence). CDR3 amino acids: CAWSVGGWGPYEQYF. The CDR3 DNA reads TGTGCCTGGAGTGTGGGAGGGTGGGGGCCCTACGAGCAGTACTTC.

This clone has only one observation. The rearrangement uses TRBV28 and TRBJ2-3; the match to TRBD1 covers 7 bases. CDR3 size: 17 residues. Per germline, CDR1 MDHEN and CDR2 SYDVKM. The junction had 12 bases not matched to a gene; V was cut back by 5 bases and J by 1 base. CDR3 sequence: CASSLGTAYGGTDTQYF. CDR3 sequence (DNA): TGTGCCAGCAGTCTAGGGACAGCGTACGGGGGCACAGATACGCAGTATTTT.

The rearrangement uses TRBV5-1 and TRBJ2-5, with no clear D. This CDR3 comprises 15 residues. The V gene's germline CDR1 is SGHRS and CDR2 YFSETQ. The V end was cut by 1 base, the J end by 5 bases, with 15 bases between. CDR3 residues: CASSLLADPGETQYF. The CDR3 DNA reads TGCGCCAGCAGCTTGTTAGCAGACCCCGGGGAGACCCAGTACTTC.

The V and J genes are TRBV20-1 and TRBJ2-1; D is undetermined. The V gene lost 2 bases and the J gene lost 9 bases, with 8 bases spanning the gap. This CDR3 region has 11 residues. From germline, CDR1 is DFQATT and CDR2 SNEGSKA (reference sequence). CDR3 protein: CSARRRGEQFF. DNA for the CDR3: TGCAGTGCTAGACGGCGAGGTGAGCAGTTCTTC.

This clone was counted once. The rearrangement joins TRBV19 to TRBJ1-1; 9 bases align to TRBD1. The junction had 5 bases not matched to a gene; V was cut back by 8 bases and J by 4 bases. CDR3 length: 13 residues. CDR1 is LNHDA, CDR2 SQIVND, per germline (reference sequence). CDR3 in DNA: TGTGCCAGTGGGGACAGGGAGACCACTGAAGCTTTCTTT. Residues: CASGDRETTEAFF.

This chain joins TRBV5-1 and TRBJ1-6; D not resolved. V was shortened by 3 bases and J by 7 bases, with 11 bases between the two germline ends. The CDR3 is 14 residues long. Germline V gene sequence: CDR1 SGHRS, CDR2 YFSETQ. The CDR3 DNA reads as TGCGCCAGCAGCTCAGAGCTCGGGAATTCACCCCTCCACTTT. Translation: CASSSELGNSPLHF.

This clone has only one observation. The same CDR3 arises from other DNA sequences in this sample as well. The chain links TRBV5-1 to TRBJ1-1; perhaps TRBD1 as D (5 bases). In germline, CDR1 is SGHRS, CDR2 YFSETQ. V was cut by 0 bases and J by 1 base, with 7 bases left in between. CDR3 length: 14 amino acids. The CDR3 loop is CASSLAQGNTEAFF. The CDR3 DNA is TGCGCCAGCAGCTTGGCTCAGGGGAACACTGAAGCTTTCTTT.

Only one count was recorded for this clone. One junction end disagrees with the germline gene, perhaps due to a read error. The J gene is TRBJ2-5, the V gene TRBV19, with TRBD1 matching 8 bases. The CDR3 spans 18 residues. In germline, CDR1 is LNHDA, CDR2 SQIVND (reference sequence). DNA for the CDR3: TGTGCCAGCAGTAAATCGCAGGGGGCTAACCGATTCCAAGAGACCCAGTACTTC. Protein: CASSKSQGANRFQETQYF.

The chain couples TRBV9 to TRBJ2-3; 10 positions agree with TRBD2. The CDR3 extends over 17 amino acids. The V and J ends lost 0 bases and 2 bases, in that order; junction bases with no gene match: 6. From germline, CDR1 is SGDLS and CDR2 YYNGEE. CDR3 DNA sequence: TGTGCCAGCAGCGTAGATCTAGCGGGGGCCCTCACAGATACGCAGTATTTT. Translated: CASSVDLAGALTDTQYF.

This chain links TRBV6-1 with TRBJ2-5; TRBD2 matches 8 bases. Germline lookup yields CDR1 MNHNS and CDR2 SASEGT. CDR3 length equals 15 residues. J gave up 5 bases and V 7 bases, and 12 bases lay outside the gene matches. The CDR3 nucleotides read TGTGCCAGCACAACCAGCGGGAGAGGAAGGGAGACCCAGTACTTC. Protein product: CASTTSGRGRETQYF.

The chain is built from TRBV7-3 and TRBJ2-7, with D tentatively TRBD2 (6 bases). This CDR3 is 12 amino acids long. Germline V gene data show CDR1 as SGHTA and CDR2 as FQGTGA. The ends were cut back, 4 bases at V and 5 bases at J, with 9 bases in the middle. The CDR3 coding sequence is TGTGCCAGCAGCTCCGGGGGAAACGAGCAGTACTTC. Its translation: CASSSGGNEQYF.

The chain links TRBV19 to TRBJ1-1; 8 bases map to TRBD1. The CDR3 has 16 amino acids. The germline gives CDR1 LNHDA, CDR2 SQIVND (reference sequence). The trim removed 4 bases at V and 5 bases at J, leaving 12 bases unmatched. CDR3 bases: TGTGCCAGTAGTACTAGAAAAACAGGGGGAGGGACTGAAGCTTTCTTT. It translates to CASSTRKTGGGTEAFF. The full variable domain, rest sourced from reference TRBV19 and TRBJ1-1, is DGGITQSPKYLFRKEGQNVTLSCEQNLNHDAMYWYRQDPGQGLRLIYYSQIVNDFQKGDIAEGYSVSREKKESFPLTVTSAQKNPTAFYLCASSTRKTGGGTEAFFGQGTRLTVV.

V is TRBV29-1 and J is TRBJ1-1, with 12 positions matching TRBD1. There are 13 residues in the CDR3. Germline trimming cut 6 bases from V and 4 bases from J; bases unmatched to any gene: 3. Germline V gene lookup returns CDR1 SQVTM and CDR2 ANQGSEA. The DNA of the CDR3 is TGCAGCGTGGGACAGGGGGCGCTCACTGAAGCTTTCTTT. Translating it yields CSVGQGALTEAFF.

This sequence joins TRBV7-2 and TRBJ1-1, with 8 bases fitting TRBD1. V shed 2 bases, J shed 12 bases, and the junction held 8 bases outside the gene matches. Per the germline V gene, CDR1 is SGHTA and CDR2 is FQGNSA. The CDR3 loop spans 13 amino acids. The CDR3 is CASSLSWQGASFF. CDR3 sequence (DNA): TGTGCCAGCAGCTTAAGTTGGCAGGGGGCGTCTTTCTTT.

V and J are TRBV5-4 and TRBJ2-6; D unclear. V was trimmed by 9 bases and J by 1 base, leaving 8 bases between them. The CDR3 is made up of 13 amino acids. Germline CDR1 SGHNT, CDR2 YYREEE (reference sequence). CDR3 protein: CAIKESGANVLTF. The CDR3, as DNA: TGTGCCATCAAGGAGTCTGGGGCCAACGTCCTGACTTTC.

The V gene is TRBV11-2, the J gene TRBJ1-3; tentatively, D is TRBD1 (6 bases). Germline-derived CDR1 and CDR2 are SGHAT and FQNNGV. The CDR3 runs to 13 residues. V was pared by 5 bases and J by 4 bases, with 9 bases between. For the CDR3, the DNA is TGTGCCAGCAGCACAGGGCCCGGAAACACCATATATTTT. It codes for CASSTGPGNTIYF.

V usage is TRBV6-1 and J usage is TRBJ2-7; 8 bases are shared with TRBD1. The CDR3 runs 17 residues. Germline CDR1 MNHNS, CDR2 SASEGT. Losses at the gene ends were 2 bases for V and 2 bases for J; bases not matched to a gene: 11. CDR3 DNA sequence: TGTGCCAGCAGTGAAAGGGGGACAGGATACAGAGCCTACGAGCAGTACGTC. This encodes CASSERGTGYRAYEQYV.

J is TRBJ2-3 and V is TRBV6-4, with D possibly matching TRBD2 (5 bases). Trimming cost V 0 bases and J 1 base, with 5 bases left between them. The CDR3 extends over 14 amino acids. Germline CDR1 reads MRHNA; CDR2 reads SNTAGT. The CDR3 DNA sequence: TGTGCCAGCAGTGACTCGGAGGGCACAGATACGCAGTATTTT. As protein: CASSDSEGTDTQYF.

Written as DNA, the CDR3 is TGCGCCAGCAGCCCAGCACAGGGGCTGGTCACTGAAGCTTTCTTT. Translation gives CASSPAQGLVTEAFF. The genes are TRBV4-1 and TRBJ1-1, with 7 bases matching TRBD1. Trimming took 4 bases from V and 4 from J; bases not matched to a gene: 9. Germline CDR1 MGHRA, CDR2 YSYEKL. The CDR3 loop spans 15 amino acids.